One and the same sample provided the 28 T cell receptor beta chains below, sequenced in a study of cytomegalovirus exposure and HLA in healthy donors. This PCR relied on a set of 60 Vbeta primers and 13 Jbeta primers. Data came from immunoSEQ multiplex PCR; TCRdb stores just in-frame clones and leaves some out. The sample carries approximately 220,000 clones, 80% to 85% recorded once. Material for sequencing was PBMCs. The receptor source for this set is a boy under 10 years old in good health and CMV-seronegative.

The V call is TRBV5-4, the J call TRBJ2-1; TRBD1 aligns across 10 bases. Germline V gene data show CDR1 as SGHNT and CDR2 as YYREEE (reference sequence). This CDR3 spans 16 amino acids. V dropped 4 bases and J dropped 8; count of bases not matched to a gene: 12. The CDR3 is CASSKEGTGAWDEQFF. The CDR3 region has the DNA TGTGCCAGCAGCAAAGAAGGGACAGGGGCTTGGGATGAGCAGTTCTTC.

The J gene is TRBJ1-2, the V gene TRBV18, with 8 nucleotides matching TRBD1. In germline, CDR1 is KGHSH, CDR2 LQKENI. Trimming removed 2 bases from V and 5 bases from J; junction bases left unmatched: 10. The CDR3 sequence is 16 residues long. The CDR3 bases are TGTGCCAGCTCACCAAGGGGCGGACAGGGAGTGTATGGCTACACCTTC. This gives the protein CASSPRGGQGVYGYTF.

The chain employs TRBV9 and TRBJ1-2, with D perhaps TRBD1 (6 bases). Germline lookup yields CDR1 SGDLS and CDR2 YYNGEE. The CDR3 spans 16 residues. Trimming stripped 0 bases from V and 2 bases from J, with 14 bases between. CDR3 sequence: CASSVAWRGGNYGYTF. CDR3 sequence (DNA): TGTGCCAGCAGCGTAGCTTGGAGGGGGGGAAACTATGGCTACACCTTC.

The CDR3 here is CASSPFSGLNTGELFF. The CDR3 nucleotides read TGTGCCAGTAGTCCCTTTTCGGGGTTGAACACCGGGGAGCTGTTTTTT. This chain uses TRBV19 with TRBJ2-2; weak D call: TRBD2 (5 bases). Germline assignment: CDR1 LNHDA and CDR2 SQIVND (reference sequence). The CDR3 has 16 residues. V lost 5 bases to trimming and J lost 1 base, with 14 bases between them.

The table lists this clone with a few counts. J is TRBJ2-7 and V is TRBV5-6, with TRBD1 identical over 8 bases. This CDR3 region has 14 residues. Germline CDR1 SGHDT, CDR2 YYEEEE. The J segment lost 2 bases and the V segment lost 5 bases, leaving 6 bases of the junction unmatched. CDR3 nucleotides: TGTGCCAGCAGGGAGGGACAGGCTACCTACGAGCAGTACTTC. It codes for CASREGQATYEQYF.

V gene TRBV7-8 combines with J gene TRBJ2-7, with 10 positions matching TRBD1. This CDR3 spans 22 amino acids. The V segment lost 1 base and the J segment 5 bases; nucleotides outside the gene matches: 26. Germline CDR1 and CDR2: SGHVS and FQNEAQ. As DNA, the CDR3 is TGTGCCAGCAGCTTAGTCGGGTCAGGTGGGGGGCTCCGGACAGGGGGGTTCCACGAGCAGTACTTC. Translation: CASSLVGSGGGLRTGGFHEQYF.

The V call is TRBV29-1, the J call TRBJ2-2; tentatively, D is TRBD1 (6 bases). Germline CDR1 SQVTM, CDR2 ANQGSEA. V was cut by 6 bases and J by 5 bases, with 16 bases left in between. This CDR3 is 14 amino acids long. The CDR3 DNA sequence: TGCAGCGTGGGGGTCCTAGGGGGTACCGGGGAGCTGTTTTTT. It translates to CSVGVLGGTGELFF.

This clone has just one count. CDR3 bases: TGTGCCAGTAGTGTCCGACGGGCAGATACGCAGTATTTT. Protein sequence: CASSVRRADTQYF. This chain joins TRBV19 and TRBJ2-3, with D unresolved. Germline assignment: CDR1 LNHDA and CDR2 SQIVND (reference sequence). The CDR3 contains 13 residues. V shed 5 bases and J shed 4 bases, with 10 bases lying between them.

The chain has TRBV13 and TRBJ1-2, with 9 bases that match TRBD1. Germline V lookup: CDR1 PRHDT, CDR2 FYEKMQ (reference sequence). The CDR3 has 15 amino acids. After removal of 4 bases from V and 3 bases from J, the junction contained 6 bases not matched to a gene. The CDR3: CASSSGTGYYYGYTF. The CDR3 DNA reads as TGTGCCAGCAGCTCCGGGACAGGGTACTACTATGGCTACACCTTC.

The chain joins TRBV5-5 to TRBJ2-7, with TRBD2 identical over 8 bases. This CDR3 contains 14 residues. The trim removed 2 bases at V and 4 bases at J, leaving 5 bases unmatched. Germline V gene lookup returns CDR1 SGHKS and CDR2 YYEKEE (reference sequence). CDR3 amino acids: CASSLRRGAYEQYF. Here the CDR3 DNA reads TGTGCCAGCAGCTTAAGGCGGGGGGCTTACGAGCAGTACTTC.

As DNA, the CDR3 is TGTGCTAGTGGTTCCTGGACTAGCGGGAGGATGGCCTACAATGAGCAGTTCTTC. Residues: CASGSWTSGRMAYNEQFF. The rearrangement links TRBV12-5 to TRBJ2-1; 14 nucleotides align to TRBD2. CDR1 LGHNT and CDR2 FRNRAP come from the germline V gene. The CDR3 covers 18 residues. Germline trimming cut 4 bases from V and 2 bases from J; bases unmatched to any gene: 7.

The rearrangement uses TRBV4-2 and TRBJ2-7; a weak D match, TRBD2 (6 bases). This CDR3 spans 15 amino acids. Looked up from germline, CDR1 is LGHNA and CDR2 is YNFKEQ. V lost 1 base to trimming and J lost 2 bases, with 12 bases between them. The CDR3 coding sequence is TGTGCCAGCAGCCAAGGGTTTAGCGGCACCTACGAGCAGTACTTC. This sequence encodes CASSQGFSGTYEQYF.

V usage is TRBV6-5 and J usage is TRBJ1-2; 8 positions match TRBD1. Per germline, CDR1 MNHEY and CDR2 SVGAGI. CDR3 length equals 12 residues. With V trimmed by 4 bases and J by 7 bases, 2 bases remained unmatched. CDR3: CASSSGGLGYTF. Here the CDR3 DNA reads TGTGCCAGCAGTTCAGGGGGCCTTGGCTACACCTTC.

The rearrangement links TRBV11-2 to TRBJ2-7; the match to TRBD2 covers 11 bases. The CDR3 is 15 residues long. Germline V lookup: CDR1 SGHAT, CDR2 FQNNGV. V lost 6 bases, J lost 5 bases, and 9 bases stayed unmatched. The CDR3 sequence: CASRGISGRGHEQYF. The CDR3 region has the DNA TGTGCCAGCAGGGGGATTAGCGGGAGGGGCCACGAGCAGTACTTC.

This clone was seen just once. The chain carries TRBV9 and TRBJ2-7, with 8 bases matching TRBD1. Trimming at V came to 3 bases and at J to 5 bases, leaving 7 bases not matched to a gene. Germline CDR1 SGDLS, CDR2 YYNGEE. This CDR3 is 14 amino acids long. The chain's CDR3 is CASSAWTGIDEQYF. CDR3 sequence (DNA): TGTGCCAGCAGCGCTTGGACAGGGATCGACGAGCAGTACTTC.

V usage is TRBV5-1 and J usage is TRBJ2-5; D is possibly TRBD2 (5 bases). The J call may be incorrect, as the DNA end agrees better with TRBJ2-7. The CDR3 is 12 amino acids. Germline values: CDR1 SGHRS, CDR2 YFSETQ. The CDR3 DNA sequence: TGCGCCTCGGGGAAGGTGGACTACGAGCAGTACTTC. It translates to CASGKVDYEQYF.

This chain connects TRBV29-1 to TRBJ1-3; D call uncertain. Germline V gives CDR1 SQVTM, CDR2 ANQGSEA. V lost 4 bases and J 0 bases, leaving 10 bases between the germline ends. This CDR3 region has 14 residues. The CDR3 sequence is CSVVPADSGNTIYF. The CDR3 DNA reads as TGCAGCGTTGTTCCAGCGGACTCTGGAAACACCATATATTTT.

The CDR3, as DNA: TGTGCCAGCAGTTCCGCGGGACTAAACTCCTACAATGAGCAGTTCTTC. Translated: CASSSAGLNSYNEQFF. The chain joins TRBV28 to TRBJ2-1, with 7 bases lining up with TRBD2. Per the germline V gene, CDR1 is MDHEN and CDR2 is SYDVKM. This CDR3 spans 16 amino acids. Unmatched junction bases numbered 6, after V lost 4 bases and J lost 0 bases.

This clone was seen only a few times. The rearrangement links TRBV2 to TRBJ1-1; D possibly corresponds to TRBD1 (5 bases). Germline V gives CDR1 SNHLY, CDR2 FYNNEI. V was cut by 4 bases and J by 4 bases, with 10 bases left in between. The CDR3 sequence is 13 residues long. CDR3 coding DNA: TGTGCCAGCAGTGTGGCAGGGCTCACTGAAGCTTTCTTT. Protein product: CASSVAGLTEAFF.

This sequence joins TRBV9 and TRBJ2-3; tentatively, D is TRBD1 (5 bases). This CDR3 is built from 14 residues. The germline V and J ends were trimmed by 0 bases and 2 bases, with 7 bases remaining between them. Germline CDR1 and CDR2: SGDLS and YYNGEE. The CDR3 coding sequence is TGTGCCAGCAGCGTAGAGGGGATCACAGATACGCAGTATTTT. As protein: CASSVEGITDTQYF.

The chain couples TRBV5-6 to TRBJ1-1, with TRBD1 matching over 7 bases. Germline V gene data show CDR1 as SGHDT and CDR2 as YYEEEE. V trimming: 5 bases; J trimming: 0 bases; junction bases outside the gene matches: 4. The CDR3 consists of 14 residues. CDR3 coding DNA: TGTGCCAGCAGTCCAGGGGGTATGAACACTGAAGCTTTCTTT. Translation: CASSPGGMNTEAFF.

CDR3 in amino acids: CAWSVGGAARFRTQYF. CDR3 DNA: TGTGCCTGGAGTGTGGGGGGGGCGGCAAGATTTAGGACCCAGTACTTC. This chain joins TRBV30 and TRBJ2-5; weak D call: TRBD2 (7 bases). Trimming shortened V by 0 bases and J by 7 bases, and 21 bases separated the two germline ends. This CDR3 is 16 amino acids long. CDR1 GTSNPN and CDR2 SVGIG come from the germline V gene (reference sequence).

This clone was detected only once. In DNA, the CDR3 is TGCAGTGCCAGGGACTGGGTAACTTTCTTT. This gives the protein CSARDWVTFF. The J gene is TRBJ1-1, the V gene TRBV20-1, with a tentative D call TRBD1 (5 bases). This CDR3 is 10 amino acids long. Germline loops: CDR1 DFQATT, CDR2 SNEGSKA (reference sequence). Trimming pared 6 bases from V and 12 bases from J, leaving 14 bases between.

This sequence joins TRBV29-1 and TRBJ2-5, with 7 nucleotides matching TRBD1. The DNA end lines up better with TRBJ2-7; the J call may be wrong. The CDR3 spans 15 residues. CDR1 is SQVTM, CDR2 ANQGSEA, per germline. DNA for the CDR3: TGCAGCGTTGAAGACACCGGGACAGCGAGCTACGAGCAGTACTTC. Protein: CSVEDTGTASYEQYF.

The CDR3 reads CASSLGQREAEQYF. The CDR3 DNA is TGCGCCAGCAGCTTGGGCCAGCGAGAAGCCGAGCAGTACTTC. V is TRBV5-1 and J is TRBJ2-7; no reliable D call. The CDR3 sequence is 14 residues long. The V end lost 0 bases, the J end lost 6 bases, and 13 bases lay between the germline ends. Germline loops: CDR1 SGHRS, CDR2 YFSETQ.

The CDR3 loop is CASSPTFDLFSNQPQHF. CDR3 in DNA: TGTGCCAGCAGTCCGACTTTCGACCTATTTTCCAATCAGCCCCAGCATTTT. This rearrangement joins TRBV27 to TRBJ1-5; no definite D call. This CDR3 spans 17 amino acids. The germline V and J ends were trimmed by 5 bases and 3 bases, with 20 bases remaining between them. The germline CDR1 and CDR2 sequences are MNHEY and SMNVEV (reference sequence).

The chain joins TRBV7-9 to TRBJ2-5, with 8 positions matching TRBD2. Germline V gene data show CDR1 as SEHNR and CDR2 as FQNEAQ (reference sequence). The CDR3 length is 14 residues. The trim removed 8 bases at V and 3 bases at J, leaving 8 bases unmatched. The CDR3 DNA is TGTGCCAGCCAGAGCGGGAGTCTGAAAGAGACCCAGTACTTC. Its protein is CASQSGSLKETQYF.

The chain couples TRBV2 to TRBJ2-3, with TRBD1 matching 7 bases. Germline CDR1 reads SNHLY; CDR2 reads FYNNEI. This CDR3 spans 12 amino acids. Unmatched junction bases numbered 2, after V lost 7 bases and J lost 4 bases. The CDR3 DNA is TGTGCCAGCATGACAGGGCCAGATACGCAGTATTTT. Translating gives CASMTGPDTQYF.